This paragraph covers one T cell receptor beta chain sequence. It lacks a known antigen. Qualities for individual bases were not recorded, and no much larger clone is one base off. This record belongs to a study of control samples from healthy donors and cancer patients (dated by TCRdb to 2018 to 2021). The cysteine opens and the phenylalanine closes a CDR3 of 15 amino acids. Just the 45-base CDR3 DNA is kept, in frame starting at base 1. The junction carries 16 bases between V and J, which are trimmed by 4 bases and 3 bases respectively. CDR1 and CDR2 were assigned from the germline V gene (reference sequence) as SGHNT and YYREEE. The library was produced with the immunoSEQ multiplex PCR assay. TCRdb took this table from immuneACCESS and kept in-frame rearrangements with V and J called. Such tables lack part of the clones; where checked against another copy, unresolved V genes explain under half of the gap, and the rest is unexplained. The sample includes over 65,000 clones, with roughly nine tenths observed a single time. Of the sample, about 10% is held by the ten largest clones.

The receptor's source is a woman aged 50 to 65 with colorectal cancer. The sequenced material came from PBMCs. The rearrangement joined TRBV5-4 to TRBJ1-1; possibly the D gene is TRBD1, per 5 matching bases. The base sequence is TGTGCCAGCAGCCCTCCCCCGGGGGGGGACACTGAAGCTTTCTTT. This codes for CASSPPPGGDTEAFF.